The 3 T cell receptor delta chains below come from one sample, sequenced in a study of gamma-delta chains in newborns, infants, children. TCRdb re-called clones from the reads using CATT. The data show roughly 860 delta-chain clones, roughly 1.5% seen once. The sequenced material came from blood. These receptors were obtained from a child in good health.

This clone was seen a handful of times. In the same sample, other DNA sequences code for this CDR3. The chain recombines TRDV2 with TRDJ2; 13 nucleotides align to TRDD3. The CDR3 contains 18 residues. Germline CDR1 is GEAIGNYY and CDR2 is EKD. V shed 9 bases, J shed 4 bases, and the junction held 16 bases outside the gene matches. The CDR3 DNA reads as TGTGCCCGCGACACCGTCCAACTGGGGGATACGCCGACAGCACAACTCTTCTTT. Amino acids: CARDTVQLGDTPTAQLFF.

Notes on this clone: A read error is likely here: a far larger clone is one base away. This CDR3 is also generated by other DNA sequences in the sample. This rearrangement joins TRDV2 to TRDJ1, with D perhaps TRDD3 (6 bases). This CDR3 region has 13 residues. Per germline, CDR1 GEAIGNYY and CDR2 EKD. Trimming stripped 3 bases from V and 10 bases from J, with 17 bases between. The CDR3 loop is CACDALGASGLIF. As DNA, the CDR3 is TGTGCCTGTGACGCGTTGGGGGCCTCAGGACTCATCTTT.

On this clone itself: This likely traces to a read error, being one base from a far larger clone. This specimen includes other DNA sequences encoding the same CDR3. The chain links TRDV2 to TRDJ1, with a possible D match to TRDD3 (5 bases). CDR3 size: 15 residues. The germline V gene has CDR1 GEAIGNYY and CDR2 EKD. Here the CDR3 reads CACDILGPHTDKLIF. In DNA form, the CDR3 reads TGTGCCTGTGACATTCTGGGACCCCACACCGATAAGCTCATCTTT.